This T cell receptor (beta chain) originates from a study of blood T cell repertoires in COVID-19. Some clones are missing from TCRdb's copy, which holds only in-frame ones; the method was immunoSEQ multiplex PCR. The repertoire holds 180,000 or so clones, with more than 75% as singletons. V gave up 1 base and J gave up 6 bases; unmatched junction bases: 5. Germline CDR1 and CDR2: LGHDT and YNNKEL (reference sequence). This CDR3 spans 14 amino acids. The source of this sequence is a woman older than 75 with acute or convalescent COVID-19. The gene calls are TRBV3-1 (or the pseudogene TRBV3-2) and TRBJ2-7; 8 nucleotides align to TRBD2. The material sequenced was peripheral blood. CDR3 loop: CASSQAGGPAEQYF. The CDR3 coding sequence is TGTGCCAGCAGCCAAGCGGGAGGGCCGGCCGAGCAGTACTTC.